The 32 T cell receptor beta chains below were found in one sample sequenced in a study of beta chain features in type 1 diabetes. General observations from the study: Across all four CD4+ subsets, people with type 1 diabetes showed modestly shorter TCRB CDR3s.

For these receptors, no antigen is known. Isolated RNA was reverse transcribed in full, so expressed TCRB transcripts were sequenced. The method was immunoSEQ multiplex PCR; TCRdb's version includes in-frame clones alone and lacks a portion of them. The table includes 100,000 to 150,000 clones, roughly 17% detected once. Specimen: central memory CD4+ T cells from blood. Every receptor here comes from a man between 18 and 29 years old with type 1 diabetes.

The chain joins TRBV28 to TRBJ2-3, with 12 bases aligning to TRBD2. The ends lost 4 bases at V and 1 base at J; junction bases unmatched: 3. In germline, CDR1 is MDHEN, CDR2 SYDVKM. This CDR3 spans 16 amino acids. CDR3 nucleotide sequence: TGTGCCAGCAGTTCACTAGCGGGGGGTGGCACAGATACGCAGTATTTT. It codes for CASSSLAGGGTDTQYF.

The chain has TRBV4-1 and TRBJ2-2, with TRBD2 as a possible D gene (6 bases). Germline CDR1 reads MGHRA; CDR2 reads YSYEKL. This CDR3 has 15 amino acids. V shed 2 bases and J shed 6 bases, with 13 bases lying between them. CDR3 in amino acids: CASSQQTSIPGELFF. CDR3 sequence (DNA): TGCGCCAGCAGCCAACAGACTAGTATCCCCGGGGAGCTGTTTTTT.

In this sample, this clone turned up a few times. The chain recombines TRBV29-1 with TRBJ2-7; either TRBD1 or TRBD2 may fit D (5 bases each). The CDR3 loop spans 15 amino acids. Deletions cut 6 bases from V and 0 bases from J, with 18 bases between. Germline V gives CDR1 SQVTM, CDR2 ANQGSEA. The CDR3: CSVATGPRGSYEQYF. CDR3 nucleotide sequence: TGCAGCGTCGCAACAGGTCCCCGGGGCTCCTACGAGCAGTACTTC.

This clone came up a few times. The chain carries TRBV10-3 and TRBJ2-7; D possibly corresponds to TRBD1 (6 bases). Germline V gene lookup returns CDR1 ENHRY and CDR2 SYGVKD. V gave up 5 bases and J gave up 1 base, with 12 bases separating them. This CDR3 spans 14 amino acids. DNA of the CDR3: TGTGCCATCAGTTTGGTGGACAGATCCTACGAGCAGTACTTC. It translates to CAISLVDRSYEQYF.

Worth noting for this clone: Other nucleotide sequences from this sample produce the same CDR3. The chain has TRBV9 and TRBJ1-5; D might be TRBD1 (6 bases). Trimming cost V 0 bases and J 6 bases, with 10 bases left between them. This CDR3 region has 14 residues. Germline assignment: CDR1 SGDLS and CDR2 YYNGEE. The CDR3 region is CASSVGQGSQPQHF. As DNA, the CDR3 is TGTGCCAGCAGCGTAGGGCAGGGGAGTCAGCCCCAGCATTTT.

The rearrangement joins TRBV18 to TRBJ1-5; D gene ambiguous. Trimming took 8 bases from V and 2 from J, leaving 10 bases between them. The CDR3 is 13 residues long. Germline CDR1 KGHSH, CDR2 LQKENI. In DNA form, the CDR3 reads TGTGCCAGCCGCCTTGCTGGCAATCAGCCCCAGCATTTT. The encoded protein is CASRLAGNQPQHF.

This clone was seen a handful of times. The genes are TRBV18 and TRBJ2-3; 11 bases map to TRBD2. Unmatched junction bases numbered 6, after V lost 3 bases and J lost 7 bases. CDR1 is KGHSH and CDR2 is LQKENI in the germline V gene. CDR3 length: 15 residues. The CDR3, as DNA: TGTGCCAGCTCACCGCCCGGGACTAGCGGATATACGCAGTATTTT. Translating gives CASSPPGTSGYTQYF.

The rearrangement uses TRBV4-3 and TRBJ2-7, with 7 bases matching TRBD1. V shed 3 bases, J shed 9 bases, and the junction held 11 bases outside the gene matches. This CDR3 is 14 amino acids long. Germline-derived CDR1 and CDR2 are LGHNA and YSLEER. The CDR3 loop is CASSQERLTGVQYF. The DNA for the CDR3 is TGCGCCAGCAGCCAGGAAAGACTTACAGGGGTGCAGTACTTC.

J is TRBJ1-2 and V is TRBV28; TRBD1 matches at 8 bases. Trimming removed 1 base from V and 8 bases from J; junction bases left unmatched: 6. Germline V gives CDR1 MDHEN, CDR2 SYDVKM. The CDR3 runs 14 residues. For the CDR3, the DNA is TGTGCCAGCAGTTTATCAGGGGGCGCCCGCGGCTACACCTTC. Translating it yields CASSLSGGARGYTF.

This clone was counted at least ten times. The rearrangement links TRBV21-1 to TRBJ2-1; the table's D call of TRBD2 was not tested on the DNA. TRBV21-1 counts as a pseudogene. The CDR3 covers 16 residues. The DNA of the CDR3 is TGTGCCAGCAGCACCGGACTAGCGGGAGTTTACAATGAGCAGTTCTTC. Translation gives CASSTGLAGVYNEQFF.

This rearrangement joins TRBV4-1 to TRBJ1-3; D remains unclear. This CDR3 contains 15 residues. With 1 base removed from V and 0 bases from J, the gap between germline ends came to 7 bases. Germline V gene sequence: CDR1 MGHRA, CDR2 YSYEKL. CDR3 nucleotides: TGCGCCAGCAGCCAAGTCCAGAGCTCTGGAAACACCATATATTTT. It specifies CASSQVQSSGNTIYF.

This clone was picked up a small number of times. V gene TRBV4-1 combines with J gene TRBJ2-7; D is perhaps TRBD1 (5 bases). Germline loops: CDR1 MGHRA, CDR2 YSYEKL. CDR3 length equals 14 residues. V dropped 4 bases and J dropped 4 bases, with 14 bases sitting between them. CDR3 loop: CASSRLSTAYEQYF. The CDR3 bases are TGCGCCAGCAGCCGCCTCTCGACAGCTTACGAGCAGTACTTC.

This clone was seen only a few times. The chain has TRBV5-1 and TRBJ1-5; D is undetermined. Germline-derived CDR1 and CDR2 are SGHRS and YFSETQ. With 1 base removed from V and 0 bases from J, the gap between germline ends came to 8 bases. The CDR3 length is 15 residues. The CDR3 region has the DNA TGCGCCAGCAGCTTGACGGCTAGTAGCAATCAGCCCCAGCATTTT. This codes for CASSLTASSNQPQHF.

The chain is built from TRBV25-1 and TRBJ1-1; D is undetermined. This CDR3 comprises 15 residues. CDR1 is MGHDK and CDR2 is SYGVNS in the germline V gene. V lost 2 bases to trimming and J lost 0 bases, with 10 bases between them. The CDR3 DNA reads as TGTGCCAGCAGTGAAATAGGTAGCTTGAACACTGAAGCTTTCTTT. This translates into CASSEIGSLNTEAFF.

The V call is TRBV4-3, the J call TRBJ2-3; TRBD2 is a possible D gene (5 bases). The CDR3 is 14 amino acids. V gave up 4 bases and J gave up 1 base, with 9 bases separating them. The germline V gene has CDR1 LGHNA and CDR2 YSLEER. The CDR3 loop is CASSPGSRTDTQYF. CDR3 coding DNA: TGCGCCAGCAGCCCGGGGTCGCGCACAGATACGCAGTATTTT.

In its sample, this clone was seen many times. The chain joins TRBV5-1 to TRBJ2-2; the D gene is possibly TRBD1 (6 bases). The CDR3 length is 15 residues. Trimming cost V 1 base and J 3 bases, with 10 bases left between them. CDR1 and CDR2 from the germline V gene are SGHRS and YFSETQ. CDR3 loop: CASSLYRADTGELFF. The CDR3 DNA is TGCGCCAGCAGCTTGTACAGGGCCGACACCGGGGAGCTGTTTTTT.

This sequence joins TRBV7-2 and TRBJ2-5, with 8 bases identical to TRBD2. Per the germline V gene, CDR1 is SGHTA and CDR2 is FQGNSA. The trim removed 3 bases at V and 4 bases at J, leaving 4 bases unmatched. The CDR3 runs to 14 residues. CDR3 region: CASSFTSGGETQYF. CDR3 bases: TGTGCCAGCAGCTTTACAAGCGGGGGAGAGACCCAGTACTTC. Complete variable domain (other parts from reference TRBV7-2 and TRBJ2-5): GAGVSQSPSNKVTEKGKDVELRCDPISGHTALYWYRQSLGQGLEFLIYFQGNSAPDKSGLPSDRFSAERTGGSVSTLTIQRTQQEDSAVYLCASSFTSGGETQYFGPGTRLLVL.

J is TRBJ2-1 and V is TRBV4-2; possible D gene TRBD2, 6 bases. Germline loops: CDR1 LGHNA, CDR2 YNFKEQ. This CDR3 comprises 14 residues. Trimming cost V 3 bases and J 5 bases, with 11 bases left between them. This CDR3 reads CASSQRGVNNEQFF. Here the CDR3 DNA reads TGTGCCAGCAGCCAGCGGGGTGTAAACAATGAGCAGTTCTTC.

The table lists this clone with a few counts. The V call is TRBV6-5, the J call TRBJ1-1; no definite D call. Germline loops: CDR1 MNHEY, CDR2 SVGAGI. This CDR3 has 13 amino acids. Trimming cost V 2 bases and J 4 bases, with 8 bases left between them. CDR3 DNA sequence: TGTGCCAGCAGTTACGAAGGACTCACTGAAGCTTTCTTT. This sequence encodes CASSYEGLTEAFF.

This clone was seen a few times. A read error may be the cause here, since a much bigger clone is one base away. J is TRBJ2-4 and V is TRBV29-1, with D perhaps given as TRBD1 or TRBD2 (5 bases each). Germline V gives CDR1 SQVTM, CDR2 ANQGSEA. The V end was cut by 7 bases, the J end by 2 bases, with 21 bases between. This CDR3 comprises 16 residues. Written as DNA, the CDR3 is TGCAGCGGTGGCCCCGGCTGGGGGATGACCAAAAACATTCAGTACTTC. Translation: CSGGPGWGMTKNIQYF.

The CDR3 spells CASSLDRKPPQHF. CDR3 coding DNA: TGTGCCAGCAGCTTAGACAGGAAGCCGCCCCAGCATTTT. The V call is TRBV7-9, the J call TRBJ1-5; the D gene is possibly TRBD1 (5 bases). There are 13 residues in the CDR3. Germline V gene lookup returns CDR1 SEHNR and CDR2 FQNEAQ (reference sequence). The germline V and J ends were trimmed by 1 base and 9 bases, with 10 bases remaining between them.

This clone was found a few times. The chain carries TRBV27 and TRBJ2-3, with D tentatively TRBD1 (7 bases). The CDR3 totals 16 residues. The germline V gene has CDR1 MNHEY and CDR2 SMNVEV (reference sequence). V was trimmed by 3 bases and J by 9 bases, leaving 22 bases between them. The CDR3 DNA reads TGTGCCAGCAGTTTCCTAGTCGACAGGGCGGGGTTCACGCAGTATTTT. Translation gives CASSFLVDRAGFTQYF.

This clone has more than one count but fewer than ten. The CDR3 sequence: CASSPGTSSPNEQYF. CDR3 bases: TGTGCCAGCTCACCGGGCACTAGCTCCCCCAACGAGCAGTACTTC. The rearrangement uses TRBV18 and TRBJ2-7; maybe TRBD2 (6 bases). Between the trimmed V and J ends, which lost 3 bases and 5 bases, there was a span of 17 bases. The CDR3 sequence is 15 residues long. Per the germline V gene, CDR1 is KGHSH and CDR2 is LQKENI.

This clone was observed a handful of times. The chain employs TRBV6-1 and TRBJ2-1, with 13 bases fitting TRBD2. The CDR3 contains 19 residues. With V trimmed by 4 bases and J by 2 bases, 11 bases remained unmatched. Germline CDR1 and CDR2: MNHNS and SASEGT. The CDR3 region is CASSGPLGGLAGPYNEQFF. CDR3 coding DNA: TGTGCCAGCAGTGGCCCCTTGGGGGGACTAGCGGGGCCCTACAATGAGCAGTTCTTC.

The chain joins TRBV5-4 to TRBJ2-1; 14 bases agree with TRBD2. CDR1 and CDR2 from the germline V gene are SGHNT and YYREEE (reference sequence). This CDR3 has 16 residues. Trimming at V came to 0 bases and at J to 4 bases, leaving 0 bases not matched to a gene. This CDR3 reads CASSLGLAGGYNEQFF. CDR3 coding DNA: TGTGCCAGCAGCTTGGGACTAGCGGGAGGGTACAATGAGCAGTTCTTC.

This sequence joins TRBV11-1 and TRBJ2-7; D might be TRBD1 (5 bases). With 5 bases removed from V and 9 bases from J, the gap between germline ends came to 23 bases. This CDR3 has 15 residues. The germline CDR1 and CDR2 sequences are SGHAT and FQDESV (reference sequence). The CDR3 loop reads CASSLTSDSPSGQYF. The CDR3 DNA sequence: TGTGCCAGCAGCCTAACCTCCGACAGCCCTAGTGGGCAGTACTTC.

The J gene is TRBJ1-2, the V gene TRBV19; D gene unclear. Germline V gives CDR1 LNHDA, CDR2 SQIVND (reference sequence). Trimming cost V 3 bases and J 6 bases, with 8 bases left between them. This CDR3 contains 12 residues. CDR3 nucleotides: TGTGCCAGTAGTATTACGACCCATGGCTACACCTTC. Encoded protein: CASSITTHGYTF.

The chain recombines TRBV29-1 with TRBJ1-1; D is perhaps TRBD1 (5 bases). The CDR3 contains 12 residues. The germline gives CDR1 SQVTM, CDR2 ANQGSEA. Trimming took off 4 bases at V and 2 bases at J, with 8 bases between the two ends. The CDR3 sequence is CSVARDNTEAFF. CDR3 DNA: TGCAGCGTTGCCAGGGACAACACTGAAGCTTTCTTT.

The chain's CDR3 is CASSLNTEAFF. In DNA, the CDR3 is TGTGCCAGCAGCCTGAACACTGAAGCTTTCTTT. The chain carries TRBV5-6 and TRBJ1-1, with D unresolved. The ends were cut back, 4 bases at V and 0 bases at J, with 1 base in the middle. The CDR3 consists of 11 residues. CDR1 is SGHDT and CDR2 is YYEEEE in the germline V gene. The variable domain in full, completed from reference TRBV5-6 and TRBJ1-1, reads DAGVTQSPTHLIKTRGQQVTLRCSPKSGHDTVSWYQQALGQGPQFIFQYYEEEERQRGNFPDRFSGHQFPNYSSELNVNALLLGDSALYLCASSLNTEAFFGQGTRLTVV.

The J gene is TRBJ1-2, the V gene TRBV27; D is uncertain. CDR1 and CDR2 from the germline V gene are MNHEY and SMNVEV (reference sequence). V lost 3 bases and J lost 6, with 11 bases in between. The CDR3 is 13 amino acids. The CDR3 reads CASSFDGFNGYTF. The CDR3 bases are TGTGCCAGCAGTTTCGACGGTTTTAATGGCTACACCTTC.

This clone was seen more than once but under ten times. The gene calls are TRBV30 and TRBJ2-3, with unresolved D. Germline CDR1 GTSNPN, CDR2 SVGIG (reference sequence). The CDR3 is 13 residues long. The germline V and J ends were trimmed by 0 bases and 4 bases, with 8 bases remaining between them. CDR3 DNA sequence: TGTGCCTGGAGTGTTACTCGGGCAGATACGCAGTATTTT. It encodes CAWSVTRADTQYF.

This clone was detected only a few times. The CDR3 spells CASSLRTGLNEKLFF. The CDR3 DNA sequence: TGTGCCAGCAGCTTGAGGACAGGCTTAAATGAAAAACTGTTTTTT. The chain has TRBV5-8 and TRBJ1-4, with TRBD1 identical over 7 bases. Germline-derived CDR1 and CDR2 are SGHTS and YDEGEE. The length of the CDR3 is 15 residues. V was clipped by 1 base and J by 5 bases; unmatched bases: 5.